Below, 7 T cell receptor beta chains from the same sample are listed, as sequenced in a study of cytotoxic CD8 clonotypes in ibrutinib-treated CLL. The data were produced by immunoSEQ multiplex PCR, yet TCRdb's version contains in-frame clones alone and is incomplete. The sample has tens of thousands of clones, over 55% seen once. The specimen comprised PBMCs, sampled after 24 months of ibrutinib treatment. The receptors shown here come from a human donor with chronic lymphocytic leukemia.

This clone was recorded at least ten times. This chain's CDR3 is CASSPQGWDYEQYF. The CDR3 coding sequence is TGTGCCAGCTCACCACAGGGATGGGACTACGAGCAGTACTTC. The chain couples TRBV18 to TRBJ2-7; D is unresolved. Germline V gives CDR1 KGHSH, CDR2 LQKENI. V lost 1 base and J lost 3, with 10 bases in between. The CDR3 length is 14 residues.

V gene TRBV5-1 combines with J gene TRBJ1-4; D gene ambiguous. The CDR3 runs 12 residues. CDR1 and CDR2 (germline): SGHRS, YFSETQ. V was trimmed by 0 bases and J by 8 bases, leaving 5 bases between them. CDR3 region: CASSLDLEKLFF. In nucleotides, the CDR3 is TGCGCCAGCAGCTTGGATTTGGAAAAACTGTTTTTT.

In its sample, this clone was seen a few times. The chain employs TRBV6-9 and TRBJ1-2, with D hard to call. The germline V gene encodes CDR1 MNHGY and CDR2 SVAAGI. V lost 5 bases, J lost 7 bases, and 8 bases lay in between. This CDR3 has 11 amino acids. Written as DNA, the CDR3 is TGTGCCAGCAGTGGCCGGTTTGGCTACACCTTC. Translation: CASSGRFGYTF.

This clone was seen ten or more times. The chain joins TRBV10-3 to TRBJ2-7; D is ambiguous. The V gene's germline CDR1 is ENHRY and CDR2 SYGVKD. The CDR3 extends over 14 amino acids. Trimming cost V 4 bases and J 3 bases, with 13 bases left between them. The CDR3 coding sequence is TGTGCCATCAGTGCGCACTCACGCGTCTACGAGCAGTACTTC. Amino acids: CAISAHSRVYEQYF.

The CDR3: CASSMSRGGAVWADTQYF. In DNA form, the CDR3 reads TGTGCCAGTAGTATGTCCCGCGGGGGGGCCGTCTGGGCAGATACGCAGTATTTT. The chain links TRBV19 to TRBJ2-3; 9 bases map to TRBD2. Trimming took 3 bases from V and 4 from J; bases not matched to a gene: 14. CDR3 length equals 18 residues. The germline V gene encodes CDR1 LNHDA and CDR2 SQIVND (reference sequence).

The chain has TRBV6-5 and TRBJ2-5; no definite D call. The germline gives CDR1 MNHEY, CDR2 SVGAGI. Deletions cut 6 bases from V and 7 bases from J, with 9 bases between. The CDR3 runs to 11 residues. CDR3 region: CASSFMGTQYF. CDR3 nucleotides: TGTGCCAGCAGCTTTATGGGGACCCAGTACTTC.

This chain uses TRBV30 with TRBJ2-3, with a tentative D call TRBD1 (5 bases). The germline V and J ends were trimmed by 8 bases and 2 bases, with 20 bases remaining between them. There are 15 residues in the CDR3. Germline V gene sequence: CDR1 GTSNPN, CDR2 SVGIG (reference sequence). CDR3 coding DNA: TGTGCCCTCTTAACGGGCCAGGGTTTCACAGATACGCAGTATTTT. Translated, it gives CALLTGQGFTDTQYF.